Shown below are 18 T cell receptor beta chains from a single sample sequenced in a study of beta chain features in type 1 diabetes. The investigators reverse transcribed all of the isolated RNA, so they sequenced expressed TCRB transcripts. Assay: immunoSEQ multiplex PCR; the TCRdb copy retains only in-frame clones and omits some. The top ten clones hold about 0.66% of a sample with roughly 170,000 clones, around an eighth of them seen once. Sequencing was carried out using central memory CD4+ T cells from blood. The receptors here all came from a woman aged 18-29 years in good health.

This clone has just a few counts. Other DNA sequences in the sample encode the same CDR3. The chain's CDR3 is CASSFRGGYTF. The DNA for the CDR3 is TGTGCCAGCAGCTTCAGGGGAGGCTACACCTTC. The chain carries TRBV11-2 and TRBJ1-2; D is perhaps TRBD1 (6 bases). The CDR3 consists of 11 residues. Germline loops: CDR1 SGHAT, CDR2 FQNNGV. V was cut by 3 bases and J by 8 bases, with 7 bases left in between.

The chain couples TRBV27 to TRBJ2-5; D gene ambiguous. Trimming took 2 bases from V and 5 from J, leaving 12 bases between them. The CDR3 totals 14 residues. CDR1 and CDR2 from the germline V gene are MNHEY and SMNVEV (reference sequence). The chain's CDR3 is CASSLTGPRETQYF. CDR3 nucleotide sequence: TGTGCCAGCAGTTTAACGGGTCCAAGGGAGACCCAGTACTTC.

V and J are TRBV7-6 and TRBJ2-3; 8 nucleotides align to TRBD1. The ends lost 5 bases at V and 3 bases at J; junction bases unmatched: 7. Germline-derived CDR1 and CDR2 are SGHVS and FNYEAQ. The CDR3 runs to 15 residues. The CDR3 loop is CASSPRQGRTDTQYF. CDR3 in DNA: TGTGCCAGCAGCCCCCGACAGGGGCGAACAGATACGCAGTATTTT.

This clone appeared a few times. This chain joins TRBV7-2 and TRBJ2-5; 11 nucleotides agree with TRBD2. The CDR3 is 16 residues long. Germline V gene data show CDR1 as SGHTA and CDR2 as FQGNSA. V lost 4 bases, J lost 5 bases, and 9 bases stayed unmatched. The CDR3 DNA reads TGTGCCAGCAGCTCCCCTCTAGCGGGAGGACGGGAGACCCAGTACTTC. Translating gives CASSSPLAGGRETQYF.

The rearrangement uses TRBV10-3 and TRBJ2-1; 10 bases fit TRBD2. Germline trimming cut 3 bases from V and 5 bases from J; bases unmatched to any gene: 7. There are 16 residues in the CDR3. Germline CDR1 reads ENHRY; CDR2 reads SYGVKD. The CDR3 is CAISDPGLALNNEQFF. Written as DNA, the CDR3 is TGTGCCATCAGTGACCCGGGACTAGCGCTAAACAATGAGCAGTTCTTC.

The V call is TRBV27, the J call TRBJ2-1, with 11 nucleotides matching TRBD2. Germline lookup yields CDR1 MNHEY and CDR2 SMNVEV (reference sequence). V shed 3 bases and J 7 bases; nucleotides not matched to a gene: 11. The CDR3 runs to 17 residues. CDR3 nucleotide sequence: TGTGCCAGCAGTTTTAGATCTCCGGGACTAGCGGCAAATGAGCAGTTCTTC. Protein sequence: CASSFRSPGLAANEQFF.

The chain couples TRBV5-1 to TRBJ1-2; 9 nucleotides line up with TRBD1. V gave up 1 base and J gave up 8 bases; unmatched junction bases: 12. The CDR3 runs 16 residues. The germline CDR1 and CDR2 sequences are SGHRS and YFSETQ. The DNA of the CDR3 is TGCGCCAGCAGCTTGTCGGCCGTGGGGACAGGGATAGGCTACACCTTC. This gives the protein CASSLSAVGTGIGYTF. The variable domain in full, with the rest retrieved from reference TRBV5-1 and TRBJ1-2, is KAGVTQTPRYLIKTRGQQVTLSCSPISGHRSVSWYQQTPGQGLQFLFEYFSETQRNKGNFPGRFSGRQFSNSRSEMNVSTLELGDSALYLCASSLSAVGTGIGYTFGSGTRLTVV.

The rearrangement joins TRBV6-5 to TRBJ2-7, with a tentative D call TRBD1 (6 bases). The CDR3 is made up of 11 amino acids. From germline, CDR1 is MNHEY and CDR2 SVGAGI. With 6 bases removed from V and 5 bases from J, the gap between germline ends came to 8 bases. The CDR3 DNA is TGTGCCAGCAGGCACAGGGACGAGCAGTACTTC. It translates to CASRHRDEQYF.

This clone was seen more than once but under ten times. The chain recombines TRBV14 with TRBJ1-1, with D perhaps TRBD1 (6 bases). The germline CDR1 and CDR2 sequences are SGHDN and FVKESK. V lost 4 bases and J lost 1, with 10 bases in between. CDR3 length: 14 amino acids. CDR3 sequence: CASSPGQKNTEAFF. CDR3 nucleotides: TGTGCCAGCAGCCCTGGACAGAAGAACACTGAAGCTTTCTTT. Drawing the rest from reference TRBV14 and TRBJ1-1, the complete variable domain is EAGVTQFPSHSVIEKGQTVTLRCDPISGHDNLYWYRRVMGKEIKFLLHFVKESKQDESGMPNNRFLAERTGGTYSTLKVQPAELEDSGVYFCASSPGQKNTEAFFGQGTRLTVV.

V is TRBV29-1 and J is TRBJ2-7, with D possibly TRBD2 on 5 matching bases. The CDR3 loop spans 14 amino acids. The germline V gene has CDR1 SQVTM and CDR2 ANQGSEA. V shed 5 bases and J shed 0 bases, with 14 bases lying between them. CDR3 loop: CSVSWTLFSYEQYF. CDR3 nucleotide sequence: TGCAGCGTTTCCTGGACTTTATTCTCCTACGAGCAGTACTTC.

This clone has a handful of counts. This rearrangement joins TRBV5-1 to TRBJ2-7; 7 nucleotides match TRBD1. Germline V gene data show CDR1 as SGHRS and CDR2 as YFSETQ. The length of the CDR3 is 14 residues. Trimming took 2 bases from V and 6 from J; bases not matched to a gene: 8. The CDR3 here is CASSLGGLFSEQYF. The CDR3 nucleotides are TGCGCCAGCAGCTTAGGGGGCTTATTCTCCGAGCAGTACTTC.

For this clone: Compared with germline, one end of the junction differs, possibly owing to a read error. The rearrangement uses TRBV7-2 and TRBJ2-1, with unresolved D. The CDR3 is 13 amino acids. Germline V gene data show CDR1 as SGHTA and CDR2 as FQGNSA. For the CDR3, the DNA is TGTGCCAGCAGCTTATACTCCAACAATGAGCAGTTCTTC. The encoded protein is CASSLYSNNEQFF.

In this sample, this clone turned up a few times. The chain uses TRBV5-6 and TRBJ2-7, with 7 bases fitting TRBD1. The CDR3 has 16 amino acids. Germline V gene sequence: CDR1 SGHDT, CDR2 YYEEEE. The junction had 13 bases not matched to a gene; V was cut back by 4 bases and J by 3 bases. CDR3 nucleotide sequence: TGTGCCAGCAGCCACGTGAGGACAGGCCAGATCTACGAGCAGTACTTC. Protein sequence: CASSHVRTGQIYEQYF. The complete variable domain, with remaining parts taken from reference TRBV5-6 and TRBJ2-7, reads DAGVTQSPTHLIKTRGQQVTLRCSPKSGHDTVSWYQQALGQGPQFIFQYYEEEERQRGNFPDRFSGHQFPNYSSELNVNALLLGDSALYLCASSHVRTGQIYEQYFGPGTRLTVT.

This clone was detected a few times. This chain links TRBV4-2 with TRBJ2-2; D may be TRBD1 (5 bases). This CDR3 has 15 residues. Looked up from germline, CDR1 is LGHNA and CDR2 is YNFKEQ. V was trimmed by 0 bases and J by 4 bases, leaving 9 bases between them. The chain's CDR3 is CASSQDAQGTGELFF. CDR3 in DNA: TGTGCCAGCAGCCAAGATGCTCAGGGCACCGGGGAGCTGTTTTTT.

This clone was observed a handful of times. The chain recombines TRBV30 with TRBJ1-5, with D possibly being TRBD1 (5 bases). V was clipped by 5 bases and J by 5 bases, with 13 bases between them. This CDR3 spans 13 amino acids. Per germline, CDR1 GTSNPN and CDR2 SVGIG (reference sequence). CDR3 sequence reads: CAWDTGADQPQHF. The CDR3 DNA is TGTGCCTGGGATACAGGAGCCGATCAGCCCCAGCATTTT. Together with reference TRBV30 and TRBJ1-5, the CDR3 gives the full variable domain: SQTIHQWPATLVQPVGSPLSLECTVEGTSNPNLYWYRQAAGRGLQLLFYSVGIGQISSEVPQNLSASRPQDRQFILSSKKLLLSDSGFYLCAWDTGADQPQHFGDGTRLSIL.

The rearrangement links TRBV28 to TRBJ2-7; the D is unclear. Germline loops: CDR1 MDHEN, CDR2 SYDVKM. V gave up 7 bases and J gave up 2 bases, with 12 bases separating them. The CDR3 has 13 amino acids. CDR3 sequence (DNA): TGTGCCAGCAACTCCTTCCGGGCCTACGAGCAGTACTTC. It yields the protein CASNSFRAYEQYF.

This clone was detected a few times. The CDR3 sequence is CAWSPNNQPQHF. CDR3 in DNA: TGTGCCTGGAGTCCTAACAATCAGCCCCAGCATTTT. This chain connects TRBV30 to TRBJ1-5; D remains unclear. Germline CDR1 reads GTSNPN; CDR2 reads SVGIG (reference sequence). The CDR3 is 12 residues long. V was pared by 2 bases and J by 3 bases, with 5 bases between.

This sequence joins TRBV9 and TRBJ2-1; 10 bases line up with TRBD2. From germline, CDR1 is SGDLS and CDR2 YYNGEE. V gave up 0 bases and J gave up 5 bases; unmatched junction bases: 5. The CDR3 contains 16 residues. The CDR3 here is CASSVGLAGEDNEQFF. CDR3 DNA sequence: TGTGCCAGCAGCGTAGGTCTAGCGGGAGAAGACAATGAGCAGTTCTTC. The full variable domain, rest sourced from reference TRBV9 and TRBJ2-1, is DSGVTQTPKHLITATGQRVTLRCSPRSGDLSVYWYQQSLDQGLQFLIQYYNGEERAKGNILERFSAQQFPDLHSELNLSSLELGDSALYFCASSVGLAGEDNEQFFGPGTRLTVL.